This T cell receptor (beta chain) was retrieved from a study of spatial heterogeneity in lung cancer. Sample time point: sample taken at primary tumor resection. Tumor, nontumor lung or frozen PBMC supplied whole RNA that was sequenced unsorted. With 10 bases clipped from V and 3 bases from J, the junction kept 11 bases outside the gene matches. CDR1 ENHRY and CDR2 SYGVKD come from the germline V gene. The CDR3 covers 14 residues. One entry per CDR3 protein results from TCRdb running MiXCR on the 5' RACE reads. The table shows tens of thousands of distinct CDR3 sequences, with 13% occurring only once.

The sample was PBMCs, taken at surgery. The TCR originated in a male donor with early-stage non-small cell lung cancer. The chain joins TRBV10-3 to TRBJ1-2; TRBD1 matches at 7 bases. In DNA, the CDR3 is TGTGCCACCTCCCAGGGGGTCCTGGACTATGGCTACACCTTC. Protein sequence: CATSQGVLDYGYTF.